These 9 T cell receptor beta chains originate from one sample sequenced in a study of blood T cells in healthy people across ages. Sample-barcoded 5' priming and a J-beta primer mix drove a second PCR of roughly 7 to 11 cycles. TCRdb passed the 5' RACE reads through MiXCR, listing each CDR3 protein once. The repertoire holds about 800,000 distinct CDR3 sequences, with about 25% as singletons. Separately, the same data were catalogued under a study of T cells of mothers and their children.

The sequencing sample was made of blood. These TCRs come from a boy aged 5 to 17 in good health.

This clonotype was found a few times. This sequence joins TRBV28 and TRBJ2-5; tentative D call: TRBD2 (5 bases). The CDR3 spans 14 residues. Germline V gene data show CDR1 as MDHEN and CDR2 as SYDVKM. The V gene lost 1 base and the J gene lost 11 bases, with 17 bases spanning the gap. The CDR3 DNA follows: TGTGCCAGCAGTTTATTTATAGACGGCTGGGAGCAGTACTTC. This sequence encodes CASSLFIDGWEQYF.

The genes are TRBV25-1 and TRBJ2-7, with 11 bases aligning to TRBD2. With V trimmed by 2 bases and J by 4 bases, 1 base remained unmatched. Germline V gene data show CDR1 as MGHDK and CDR2 as SYGVNS. The CDR3 is made up of 14 amino acids. DNA for the CDR3: TGTGCCAGCAGTGAAACTAGCGGGAGTTACGAGCAGTACTTC. Protein product: CASSETSGSYEQYF.

This clonotype came up a few times. Sequence at one end of the junction differs from germline and may be a read error. The V gene is TRBV27, the J gene TRBJ2-3, with 16 bases aligning to TRBD2. The germline gives CDR1 MNHEY, CDR2 SMNVEV (reference sequence). The CDR3 contains 20 residues. The chain's CDR3 is CASSFKGGTSGRAPADTQYF. CDR3 sequence (DNA): TGTGCCAGCAGTTTTAAGGGAGGGACTAGCGGGAGGGCCCCCGCAGATACGCAGTACTTT.

The chain carries TRBV5-1 and TRBJ1-5; D uncertain. The CDR3 has 13 residues. V gave up 1 base and J gave up 6 bases, with 8 bases separating them. The germline CDR1 and CDR2 sequences are SGHRS and YFSETQ. CDR3 region: CASSLMSGQPQHF. In DNA, the CDR3 is TGCGCCAGCAGCTTGATGTCCGGTCAGCCCCAGCATTTT.

The chain recombines TRBV9 with TRBJ2-5; 8 bases are shared with TRBD2. This CDR3 is 18 amino acids long. Germline-derived CDR1 and CDR2 are SGDLS and YYNGEE. Unmatched junction bases numbered 15, after V lost 0 bases and J lost 5 bases. The CDR3 bases are TGTGCCAGCAGCGTAGGACCAGCGGGGGCCAAGTACTCTGAGACCCAGTACTTC. Translation: CASSVGPAGAKYSETQYF.

V and J are TRBV6-6 and TRBJ1-2, with D unresolved. CDR1 and CDR2 from the germline V gene are MNHNY and SVGAGI (reference sequence). Between the trimmed V and J ends, which lost 4 bases and 8 bases, there was a span of 14 bases. The CDR3 covers 13 residues. The CDR3 DNA sequence: TGTGCCAGCAGTTCATTGACTCTTACGGGCTACACCTTC. Amino acids: CASSSLTLTGYTF.

This clonotype was counted between two and nine times. This rearrangement joins TRBV3-1 to TRBJ2-1; no firm D call. V dropped 4 bases and J dropped 4 bases, with 11 bases sitting between them. CDR3 size: 14 residues. The germline V gene has CDR1 LGHDT and CDR2 YNNKEL (reference sequence). The CDR3: CASSLQTDYNEQFF. The CDR3 DNA reads as TGTGCCAGCAGCCTCCAGACGGATTACAATGAGCAGTTCTTC.

The chain joins TRBV19 to TRBJ2-5; no clear D. TRBJ2-1 explains the end of the DNA better; the J call may be wrong. The CDR3 sequence is 17 residues long. Per the germline V gene, CDR1 is LNHDA and CDR2 is SQIVND (reference sequence). CDR3 sequence reads: CASSIGIADPFVNEQFF. The CDR3 region has the DNA TGTGCCAGTAGTATAGGAATCGCAGACCCTTTTGTCAATGAGCAGTTCTTC.

The chain employs TRBV7-9 and TRBJ1-2; no clear D. Germline loops: CDR1 SEHNR, CDR2 FQNEAQ (reference sequence). Deletions cut 5 bases from V and 4 bases from J, with 11 bases between. The CDR3 loop spans 13 amino acids. In DNA form, the CDR3 reads TGTGCCAGCAGCCCTACAACAGCCTATGGCTACACCTTC. Translating gives CASSPTTAYGYTF.